The 29 T cell receptor beta chains listed next were all sequenced from one sample in a study of blood T cell repertoires in COVID-19. Using immunoSEQ multiplex PCR, the repertoire was profiled, and TCRdb retains in-frame clones only, with some absent. This sample has roughly 380,000 clones, with about 80% found just once. Sequenced input: peripheral blood. Receptor source: a human donor with acute or convalescent COVID-19. The donor label of this sample is uncertain.

This chain links TRBV27 with TRBJ1-5; 7 bases are shared with TRBD1. J lost 3 bases, V lost 3 bases, and 8 bases had no gene match. This CDR3 region has 16 residues. Germline V CDR1 and CDR2: MNHEY, SMNVEV (reference sequence). The CDR3 bases are TGTGCCAGCAGTTTGGAGGGCGGACAGGTCAATCAGCCCCAGCATTTT. Translation gives CASSLEGGQVNQPQHF.

The rearrangement joins TRBV6-5 to TRBJ1-3; no reliable D call. Germline-derived CDR1 and CDR2 are MNHEY and SVGAGI. V dropped 6 bases and J dropped 0 bases, with 12 bases sitting between them. CDR3 length equals 15 residues. CDR3 nucleotide sequence: TGTGCCAGCAGCCCGGTGGGCAGCTCTGGAAACACCATATATTTT. This encodes CASSPVGSSGNTIYF.

The J gene is TRBJ1-1, the V gene TRBV15; D not certain. Germline V gives CDR1 LNHNV, CDR2 YYDKDF (reference sequence). The CDR3 has 15 residues. Trimming removed 4 bases from V and 0 bases from J, with 12 bases in between. The CDR3 coding sequence is TGTGCCACCAGCACCAGAGGTGCAGTGAACACTGAAGCTTTCTTT. Translating gives CATSTRGAVNTEAFF.

The gene calls are TRBV4-1 and TRBJ2-3; 10 positions match TRBD2. This CDR3 is built from 17 residues. Germline CDR1 is MGHRA and CDR2 is YSYEKL. The V segment lost 4 bases and the J segment 0 bases; nucleotides outside the gene matches: 7. CDR3 coding DNA: TGCGCCAGCAGCCTGACGAGCGGGGGGGCTAGCACAGATACGCAGTATTTT. This translates into CASSLTSGGASTDTQYF.

The sample holds a few counts of this clone. The V gene is TRBV27, the J gene TRBJ1-3; the D gene is possibly TRBD1 (6 bases). Germline assignment: CDR1 MNHEY and CDR2 SMNVEV (reference sequence). V gave up 2 bases and J gave up 4 bases, with 9 bases separating them. The CDR3 length is 14 residues. The CDR3 DNA sequence: TGTGCCAGCAGTTTAAGGCAGGGGGGAAACACCATATATTTT. The encoded protein is CASSLRQGGNTIYF.

The chain employs TRBV11-2 and TRBJ2-5; tentatively, D is TRBD2 (6 bases). The CDR3 has 15 residues. The V and J ends lost 4 bases and 7 bases respectively, with 19 bases between them. Germline CDR1 is SGHAT and CDR2 is FQNNGV. This CDR3 reads CASSSLDGGVWTQYF. DNA of the CDR3: TGTGCCAGCAGCTCCCTCGACGGGGGAGTATGGACCCAGTACTTC.

The V call is TRBV30, the J call TRBJ1-6, with 9 bases matching TRBD1. The CDR3 length is 14 residues. The trim removed 2 bases at V and 7 bases at J, leaving 3 bases unmatched. The germline gives CDR1 GTSNPN, CDR2 SVGIG (reference sequence). The CDR3 coding sequence is TGTGCCTGGAGTACGGGACAGGGAAATTCACCCCTCCACTTT. Protein sequence: CAWSTGQGNSPLHF.

This chain uses TRBV9 with TRBJ2-2; 9 bases agree with TRBD2. Germline V gene lookup returns CDR1 SGDLS and CDR2 YYNGEE. V dropped 0 bases and J dropped 0; count of bases not matched to a gene: 6. The CDR3 loop spans 18 amino acids. The CDR3 reads CASSVGLAGMANTGELFF. The CDR3 DNA reads as TGTGCCAGCAGCGTAGGTCTAGCGGGAATGGCGAACACCGGGGAGCTGTTTTTT.

The rearrangement joins TRBV6-5 to TRBJ2-5; 8 nucleotides line up with TRBD2. This CDR3 spans 15 amino acids. Germline values: CDR1 MNHEY, CDR2 SVGAGI. The J segment lost 4 bases and the V segment lost 6 bases, leaving 10 bases of the junction unmatched. The CDR3 coding sequence is TGTGCCAGCAGCCTACTACCTACTAGCGGAGAGACCCAGTACTTC. Amino acids: CASSLLPTSGETQYF.

The chain has TRBV18 and TRBJ2-7, with a weak D call TRBD1 (6 bases). This CDR3 contains 15 residues. Germline V gene lookup returns CDR1 KGHSH and CDR2 LQKENI. Trimming took off 1 base at V and 3 bases at J, with 13 bases between the two ends. The CDR3 region is CASSPLRDRYYEQYF. Written as DNA, the CDR3 is TGTGCCAGCTCACCACTGAGAGACAGGTACTACGAGCAGTACTTC.

The V call is TRBV7-9, the J call TRBJ1-1, with 7 bases lining up with TRBD1. The ends lost 5 bases at V and 8 bases at J; junction bases unmatched: 5. This CDR3 has 12 amino acids. CDR1 and CDR2 (germline): SEHNR, FQNEAQ (reference sequence). The CDR3 here is CASSDDRAEAFF. The CDR3 coding sequence is TGTGCCAGCAGCGACGACAGGGCCGAAGCTTTCTTT.

With respect to this clone: Its ends do not fully match the called genes, so a read error is possible. This sequence joins TRBV7-9 and TRBJ2-1; 7 bases fit TRBD2. The germline gives CDR1 SEHNR, CDR2 FQNEAQ (reference sequence). This CDR3 contains 15 residues. The CDR3 spells CASTLSPRGGSEQFF. The CDR3 DNA reads TGTGCCAGCACCTTATCCCCACGGGGCGGGAGTGAGCAGTTCTTC.

This rearrangement joins TRBV19 to TRBJ1-5, with TRBD1 matching 9 bases. The CDR3 runs 16 residues. Per the germline V gene, CDR1 is LNHDA and CDR2 is SQIVND (reference sequence). Unmatched junction bases numbered 7, after V lost 1 base and J lost 6 bases. The CDR3 loop is CASSIGPIQGAQPQHF. The CDR3 DNA reads as TGTGCCAGTAGTATAGGCCCAATACAGGGGGCTCAGCCCCAGCATTTT.

The chain combines TRBV2 with TRBJ1-1; D gene ambiguous. Deletions cut 6 bases from V and 4 bases from J, with 15 bases between. This CDR3 region has 14 residues. Looked up from germline, CDR1 is SNHLY and CDR2 is FYNNEI. The CDR3 bases are TGTGCCAGCAGCCCCTGGTCCGTCAGCACTGAAGCTTTCTTT. It encodes CASSPWSVSTEAFF.

The J gene is TRBJ1-5, the V gene TRBV4-2, with a possible D match to TRBD1 (6 bases). Trimming took 7 bases from V and 4 from J, leaving 14 bases between them. Germline V gene sequence: CDR1 LGHNA, CDR2 YNFKEQ. This CDR3 contains 14 residues. In DNA form, the CDR3 reads TGTGCCAGCACCCTCCACACAGGGAATCAGCCCCAGCATTTT. It specifies CASTLHTGNQPQHF.

V and J are TRBV11-2 and TRBJ2-5; TRBD2 agrees at 15 bases. Trimming took 5 bases from V and 4 from J; bases not matched to a gene: 8. Germline CDR1 and CDR2: SGHAT and FQNNGV. CDR3 length equals 17 residues. The CDR3 loop reads CASSPGTSGGFGETQYF. The CDR3 DNA reads as TGTGCCAGCAGCCCCGGGACTAGCGGGGGGTTCGGAGAGACCCAGTACTTC.

This clone was recorded only once. The rearrangement uses TRBV11-2 and TRBJ1-4; D unresolved. V shed 1 base and J shed 7 bases, with 13 bases lying between them. The CDR3 covers 15 residues. Per germline, CDR1 SGHAT and CDR2 FQNNGV. CDR3 sequence reads: CASSLGLLRGEKLFF. CDR3 DNA: TGTGCCAGCAGCTTAGGACTTCTTAGAGGTGAAAAACTGTTTTTT.

This chain joins TRBV3-1 (or the pseudogene TRBV3-2) and TRBJ2-6, with TRBD1 identical over 7 bases. CDR3 length equals 15 residues. Germline V CDR1 and CDR2: LGHDT, YNNKEL (reference sequence). Trimming removed 3 bases from V and 9 bases from J; junction bases left unmatched: 8. CDR3 in amino acids: CASSQETGFVNVLTF. The CDR3, as DNA: TGTGCCAGCAGCCAGGAGACAGGGTTTGTCAACGTCCTGACTTTC.

V gene TRBV3-1 (or the pseudogene TRBV3-2) combines with J gene TRBJ2-5; 11 bases map to TRBD1. Germline V lookup: CDR1 LGHDT, CDR2 YNNKEL (reference sequence). CDR3 size: 17 residues. The ends lost 4 bases at V and 3 bases at J; junction bases unmatched: 10. The CDR3 bases are TGTGCCAGCAGCCCTACGGCCGGGACAGGGGGAAAAGAGACCCAGTACTTC. It yields the protein CASSPTAGTGGKETQYF.

The V and J genes are TRBV18 and TRBJ1-1; TRBD1 is a possible D gene (5 bases). Between the trimmed V and J ends, which lost 3 bases and 0 bases, there was a span of 14 bases. Per the germline V gene, CDR1 is KGHSH and CDR2 is LQKENI. The CDR3 has 16 residues. The CDR3 loop reads CASSPPQGRVNTEAFF. CDR3 nucleotides: TGTGCCAGCTCACCCCCCCAGGGCAGGGTGAACACTGAAGCTTTCTTT.

The chain links TRBV7-2 to TRBJ2-1; 9 bases are a match to TRBD2. Germline loops: CDR1 SGHTA, CDR2 FQGNSA. CDR3 size: 15 residues. V dropped 0 bases and J dropped 6; count of bases not matched to a gene: 3. CDR3 DNA sequence: TGTGCCAGCAGCTTAGCGGGACTAGCCACCAATGAGCAGTTCTTC. Its translation: CASSLAGLATNEQFF.

In this sample, this clone turned up a few times. J is TRBJ2-2 and V is TRBV6-1; 9 bases fit TRBD1. Germline assignment: CDR1 MNHNS and CDR2 SASEGT. CDR3 length equals 17 residues. Losses at the gene ends were 3 bases for V and 5 bases for J; bases not matched to a gene: 10. DNA for the CDR3: TGTGCCAGCAGTGATTTCCCGGGACAGGGAACGACCGGGGAGCTGTTTTTT. The encoded protein is CASSDFPGQGTTGELFF.

The genes are TRBV6-2 or TRBV6-3 and TRBJ2-1, with 10 bases matching TRBD1. CDR3 size: 17 residues. Germline values: CDR1 MNHEY, CDR2 SVGEGT. The trim removed 3 bases at V and 9 bases at J, leaving 14 bases unmatched. CDR3 region: CASSYFPGTGVIVEQFF. The DNA of the CDR3 is TGTGCCAGCAGTTATTTCCCAGGGACAGGGGTTATCGTTGAGCAGTTCTTC.

This clone occurred many times. The genes are TRBV11-2 and TRBJ1-6, with a possible D match to TRBD1 (6 bases). The CDR3 is made up of 14 amino acids. Germline CDR1 and CDR2: SGHAT and FQNNGV. Trimming took off 3 bases at V and 10 bases at J, with 13 bases between the two ends. The CDR3 region is CASSLSSGESPLHF. The CDR3 DNA follows: TGTGCCAGCAGCTTGTCGTCAGGGGAATCACCCCTCCACTTT.

This clone turned up a few times. The chain is built from TRBV25-1 and TRBJ1-3; D unclear. The CDR3 sequence is 13 residues long. V lost 4 bases, J lost 4 bases, and 8 bases lay in between. Germline CDR1 MGHDK, CDR2 SYGVNS. The CDR3 coding sequence is TGTGCCAGCAGTGCCTCGGGGGGAAACACCATATATTTT. The encoded protein is CASSASGGNTIYF. The entire variable domain, with the rest obtained from reference TRBV25-1 and TRBJ1-3, is as follows: EADIYQTPRYLVIGTGKKITLECSQTMGHDKMYWYQQDPGMELHLIHYSYGVNSTEKGDLSSESTVSRIRTEHFPLTLESARPSHTSQYLCASSASGGNTIYFGEGSWLTVV.

The genes are TRBV19 and TRBJ1-1, with D uncertain. CDR1 and CDR2 from the germline V gene are LNHDA and SQIVND (reference sequence). V dropped 5 bases and J dropped 0 bases, with 7 bases sitting between them. The CDR3 contains 13 residues. CDR3 amino acids: CASSPLVNTEAFF. CDR3 coding DNA: TGTGCCAGTAGTCCTCTCGTGAACACTGAAGCTTTCTTT.

Comment on this clone: Other nucleotide sequences in the sample specify the same CDR3. V gene TRBV5-1 combines with J gene TRBJ1-6; D gene uncertain. Germline CDR1 reads SGHRS; CDR2 reads YFSETQ. CDR3 length equals 16 residues. Trimming took 0 bases from V and 0 from J, leaving 7 bases between them. For the CDR3, the DNA is TGCGCCAGCAGCTTGGGGTCGAGCTCCTATAATTCACCCCTCCACTTT. Its translation: CASSLGSSSYNSPLHF.

The rearrangement joins TRBV5-5 to TRBJ1-6; D is perhaps TRBD1 (5 bases). Germline loops: CDR1 SGHKS, CDR2 YYEKEE (reference sequence). V was cut by 5 bases and J by 12 bases, with 21 bases left in between. The CDR3 spans 15 residues. The CDR3 reads CASSSIAGRNQPLHF. In DNA form, the CDR3 reads TGTGCCAGCAGTTCTATCGCGGGACGAAACCAACCCCTCCACTTT.

The rearrangement joins TRBV7-8 to TRBJ2-7; tentatively, D is TRBD2 (5 bases). The CDR3 loop spans 15 amino acids. Deletions cut 1 base from V and 8 bases from J, with 18 bases between. Germline V gene sequence: CDR1 SGHVS, CDR2 FQNEAQ. CDR3 in DNA: TGTGCCAGCAGCTTAGAGGGTGTTCTACGGGATCAGCAGTACTTC. It translates to CASSLEGVLRDQQYF. Full variable domain (rest looked up from reference TRBV7-8 and TRBJ2-7): GAGVSQSPRYKVAKRGQDVALRCDPISGHVSLFWYQQALGQGPEFLTYFQNEAQLDKSGLPSDRFFAERPEGSVSTLKIQRTQQEDSAVYLCASSLEGVLRDQQYFGPGTRLTVT.